This T cell receptor (beta chain) was sequenced in a study of T cell responses to AZD1222 COVID-19 vaccine. With 5 bases removed from V and 0 bases from J, the gap between germline ends came to 22 bases. The CDR3 is 18 amino acids. CDR1 and CDR2 (germline): SGHTA, FQGNSA. General study points: Donors skewed white British and female; clonal diversity was possibly underestimated. Across spike, vaccine-associated CD4 TCRs were found, dominant at 160-218 and 743-854.

The protocol was immunoSEQ multiplex PCR, while the TCRdb copy is restricted to in-frame clones and leaves out a portion. The table includes approximately 77,000 clones, approximately 83% detected once. With regard to this clone: What it binds is unknown.

The clonotype comes from an adult who received the AZD1222 COVID-19 vaccine. The sequencing used peripheral blood, collected 28 days after the second AZD1222 dose. This chain joins TRBV7-2 and TRBJ1-1, with unresolved D. CDR3 amino acids: CASSPSLVIQAMNTEAFF. The CDR3 DNA reads TGTGCCAGCAGCCCCAGCTTGGTCATCCAGGCTATGAACACTGAAGCTTTCTTT.